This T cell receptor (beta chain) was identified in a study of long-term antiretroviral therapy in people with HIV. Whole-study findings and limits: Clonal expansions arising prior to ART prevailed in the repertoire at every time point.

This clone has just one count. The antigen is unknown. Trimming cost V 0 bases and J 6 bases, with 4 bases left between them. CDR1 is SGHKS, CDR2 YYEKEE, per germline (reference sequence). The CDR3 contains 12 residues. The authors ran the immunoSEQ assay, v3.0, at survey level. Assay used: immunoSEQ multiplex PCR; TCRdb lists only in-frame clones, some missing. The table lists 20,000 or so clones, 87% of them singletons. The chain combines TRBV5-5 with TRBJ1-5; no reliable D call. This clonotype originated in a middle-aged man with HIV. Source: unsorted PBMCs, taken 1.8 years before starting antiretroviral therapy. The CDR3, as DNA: TGTGCCAGCAGCTTGGGTCTTCAGCCCCAGCATTTT. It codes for CASSLGLQPQHF.